The next 31 T cell receptor beta chains were all read from a single sample in a study of shared clonotypes between healthy human individuals. Using immunoSEQ multiplex PCR, the repertoire was profiled, and TCRdb retains in-frame clones only, with some absent. The sample includes hundreds of thousands of clones, approximately 73% of them seen just once. Sequencing was done on a sample of memory CD4+ T cells sorted from blood. Sample subset: CD45RA-negative fraction. Source of these receptors: a woman in her thirties in good health.

This clone was detected many times. This chain uses TRBV10-1 with TRBJ1-5; D perhaps matches TRBD1 (6 bases). The V end was cut by 2 bases, the J end by 6 bases, with 14 bases between. This CDR3 spans 15 amino acids. The germline V gene has CDR1 WNHNN and CDR2 SYGVQD (reference sequence). CDR3 residues: CASSEPLLGGQPQHF. The CDR3 DNA reads TGCGCCAGCAGTGAGCCCTTACTAGGGGGTCAGCCCCAGCATTTT.

This clone was seen a few times. The chain employs TRBV27 and TRBJ2-5; 9 bases line up with TRBD1. Trimming took 5 bases from V and 3 from J; bases not matched to a gene: 7. The CDR3 length is 15 residues. Germline V lookup: CDR1 MNHEY, CDR2 SMNVEV (reference sequence). CDR3 sequence (DNA): TGTGCCAGCAGTCTCACCGGGACAGGGAAAGAGACCCAGTACTTC. Translation gives CASSLTGTGKETQYF.

This clone was observed many times. V is TRBV5-1 and J is TRBJ2-5, with 8 bases identical to TRBD1. The germline V gene encodes CDR1 SGHRS and CDR2 YFSETQ. Trimming cost V 1 base and J 4 bases; bases outside gene matches: 9. This CDR3 comprises 16 residues. The CDR3 region is CASSLLGTGWGETQYF. The CDR3 DNA reads TGCGCCAGCAGCTTGCTCGGGACAGGTTGGGGAGAGACCCAGTACTTC.

V is TRBV19 and J is TRBJ2-6; no definite D call. Germline V CDR1 and CDR2: LNHDA, SQIVND (reference sequence). CDR3 length: 15 amino acids. The V end lost 3 bases, the J end lost 2 bases, and 8 bases lay between the germline ends. The DNA for the CDR3 is TGTGCCAGTAGTATTGACCAGCCTGGGGCCAACGTCCTGACTTTC. Translated, it gives CASSIDQPGANVLTF.

The rearrangement uses TRBV27 and TRBJ1-1, with 9 bases lining up with TRBD1. The CDR3 contains 16 residues. Germline V lookup: CDR1 MNHEY, CDR2 SMNVEV (reference sequence). With 6 bases clipped from V and 4 bases from J, the junction kept 12 bases outside the gene matches. CDR3: CASRRTAGTGPTEAFF. The CDR3 DNA reads TGTGCCAGCAGAAGGACCGCCGGGACAGGGCCCACTGAAGCTTTCTTT.

V gene TRBV28 combines with J gene TRBJ1-4, with D unresolved. Germline V gene sequence: CDR1 MDHEN, CDR2 SYDVKM. The CDR3 is made up of 16 amino acids. Trimming left V 3 bases short and J 0 bases short, with 11 bases between. CDR3 sequence (DNA): TGTGCCAGCAGTTTCCTAGGACCGGCAACTAATGAAAAACTGTTTTTT. It is translated as CASSFLGPATNEKLFF.

The CDR3 nucleotides read TGTGCCACCAGCAGAGTCGATTTCACCCCATACAATGAGCAGTTCTTC. This sequence encodes CATSRVDFTPYNEQFF. The genes are TRBV15 and TRBJ2-1, with unresolved D. V gave up 1 base and J gave up 4 bases, with 14 bases separating them. The CDR3 spans 16 residues. The germline V gene encodes CDR1 LNHNV and CDR2 YYDKDF (reference sequence).

This clone was recorded a few times. This sequence joins TRBV28 and TRBJ1-1; D is ambiguous. The CDR3 extends over 18 amino acids. CDR1 and CDR2 from the germline V gene are MDHEN and SYDVKM. V was trimmed by 3 bases and J by 0 bases, leaving 20 bases between them. DNA of the CDR3: TGTGCCAGCAGTTTTTTCGGGCTGCCTGGGTCCATGAACACTGAAGCTTTCTTT. Protein: CASSFFGLPGSMNTEAFF.

V and J are TRBV27 and TRBJ2-7; D is uncertain. CDR3 length equals 13 residues. Germline V gene lookup returns CDR1 MNHEY and CDR2 SMNVEV (reference sequence). Trimming left V 5 bases short and J 2 bases short, with 10 bases between. The CDR3 region has the DNA TGTGCCAGCAGTCAACCACCCGCCTACGAGCAGTACTTC. Its translation: CASSQPPAYEQYF.

The chain has TRBV6-1 and TRBJ2-6; maybe TRBD2 (5 bases). CDR1 is MNHNS and CDR2 is SASEGT in the germline V gene. V lost 0 bases and J lost 4, with 13 bases in between. CDR3 length: 17 amino acids. The CDR3 is CASSEALALGGANVLTF. The CDR3 bases are TGTGCCAGCAGTGAAGCGCTAGCCCTAGGAGGGGCCAACGTCCTGACTTTC.

Points on this clone: Other DNA sequences in this sample translate to the same CDR3. The gene calls are TRBV6-1 and TRBJ2-7; 8 bases agree with TRBD1. The CDR3 is 13 residues long. Germline loops: CDR1 MNHNS, CDR2 SASEGT. Germline trimming cut 5 bases from V and 2 bases from J; bases unmatched to any gene: 2. This CDR3 is CASSKTGAYEQYF. In DNA, the CDR3 is TGTGCCAGCAGTAAGACAGGGGCCTACGAGCAGTACTTC.

The chain has TRBV2 and TRBJ2-1; 13 nucleotides align to TRBD2. CDR1 SNHLY and CDR2 FYNNEI come from the germline V gene. The J segment lost 6 bases and the V segment lost 2 bases, leaving 19 bases of the junction unmatched. The CDR3 has 21 residues. DNA of the CDR3: TGTGCCAGCAGTGAATCCCCCGGGACTAGCGGGATCGGGGCCTGGGGCAATGAGCAGTTCTTC. It encodes CASSESPGTSGIGAWGNEQFF.

This sequence joins TRBV7-7 and TRBJ2-6; D uncertain. CDR3 size: 13 residues. Between the trimmed V and J ends, which lost 3 bases and 4 bases, there was a span of 4 bases. Germline V gene sequence: CDR1 SSHAT, CDR2 FNYEAQ (reference sequence). The CDR3 DNA reads as TGTGCCAGCAGCTTCCGCGGGGCCAACGTCCTGACTTTC. It translates to CASSFRGANVLTF.

In this sample, this clone turned up a few times. The V gene is TRBV28, the J gene TRBJ1-2; D may be TRBD1 (5 bases). The V gene's germline CDR1 is MDHEN and CDR2 SYDVKM. V was pared by 6 bases and J by 0 bases, with 14 bases between. The CDR3 extends over 15 amino acids. The CDR3 DNA reads as TGTGCCAGCAGCCAAACAGGCCCATCTAACTATGGCTACACCTTC. Its protein product is CASSQTGPSNYGYTF.

V is TRBV4-2 and J is TRBJ1-1; D remains ambiguous. The germline CDR1 and CDR2 sequences are LGHNA and YNFKEQ. This CDR3 has 12 amino acids. Trimming stripped 2 bases from V and 3 bases from J, with 4 bases between. The CDR3 sequence: CASSQIDTEAFF. DNA for the CDR3: TGTGCCAGCAGCCAAATCGACACTGAAGCTTTCTTT.

J is TRBJ1-1 and V is TRBV28; no clear D gene. This CDR3 is built from 13 residues. CDR1 is MDHEN, CDR2 SYDVKM, per germline. V was cut by 2 bases and J by 5 bases, with 9 bases left in between. The CDR3 protein is CASSLVVWTEAFF. In DNA, the CDR3 is TGTGCCAGCAGTTTAGTAGTTTGGACTGAAGCTTTCTTT.

The V and J genes are TRBV5-1 and TRBJ2-5; maybe TRBD2 (7 bases). V was cut by 4 bases and J by 1 base, with 11 bases left in between. This CDR3 is 14 amino acids long. Germline V gives CDR1 SGHRS, CDR2 YFSETQ. This CDR3 reads CASSRGRAQETQYF. In DNA form, the CDR3 reads TGCGCCAGCAGCAGGGGGAGGGCCCAAGAGACCCAGTACTTC.

This chain connects TRBV19 to TRBJ2-3; D perhaps matches TRBD2 (6 bases). Between the trimmed V and J ends, which lost 3 bases and 5 bases, there was a span of 18 bases. CDR1 is LNHDA, CDR2 SQIVND, per germline (reference sequence). This CDR3 has 16 amino acids. CDR3 sequence: CASSMDPRGTGDTQYF. CDR3 in DNA: TGTGCCAGTAGTATGGACCCCCGGGGGACTGGAGATACGCAGTATTTT.

V is TRBV18 and J is TRBJ2-5, with D tentatively TRBD1 or TRBD2 (6 bases each). CDR3 length: 16 residues. Germline CDR1 and CDR2: KGHSH and LQKENI. V shed 3 bases and J shed 1 base, with 15 bases lying between them. In nucleotides, the CDR3 is TGTGCCAGCTCACCGGGAGGAGACAGGATCCAAGAGACCCAGTACTTC. This encodes CASSPGGDRIQETQYF.

The chain joins TRBV20-1 to TRBJ2-7, with 7 bases matching TRBD2. Germline values: CDR1 DFQATT, CDR2 SNEGSKA (reference sequence). Losses at the gene ends were 7 bases for V and 5 bases for J; bases not matched to a gene: 5. CDR3 length: 11 residues. In DNA, the CDR3 is TGCAGTGGCGGGAGTGTAAACGAGCAGTACTTC. This encodes CSGGSVNEQYF.

This clone showed up many times. The chain couples TRBV25-1 to TRBJ1-1, with D tentatively TRBD1 (5 bases). The germline V gene has CDR1 MGHDK and CDR2 SYGVNS. There are 13 residues in the CDR3. V was pared by 4 bases and J by 5 bases, with 11 bases between. CDR3 sequence reads: CASSGLQVTEAFF. The CDR3 DNA reads as TGTGCCAGCAGTGGACTACAGGTAACTGAAGCTTTCTTT.

V is TRBV6-6 and J is TRBJ2-2; TRBD1 matches 7 bases. With 7 bases clipped from V and 7 bases from J, the junction kept 9 bases outside the gene matches. The germline CDR1 and CDR2 sequences are MNHNY and SVGAGI (reference sequence). The CDR3 runs 14 residues. The CDR3 coding sequence is TGTGCCAGCATTCCCGACAGGGCGATCGGGGAGCTGTTTTTT. The encoded protein is CASIPDRAIGELFF.

For the CDR3, the DNA is TGTGCTAGTGGTGTAGCGGGAGTCAATGAGCAGTTCTTC. Translation gives CASGVAGVNEQFF. The genes are TRBV12-5 and TRBJ2-1; 9 nucleotides align to TRBD2. Unmatched junction bases numbered 2, after V lost 5 bases and J lost 6 bases. Germline V lookup: CDR1 LGHNT, CDR2 FRNRAP. The CDR3 sequence is 13 residues long.

Comment on this clone: Other DNA sequences of this sample code for an identical CDR3. V usage is TRBV18 and J usage is TRBJ2-7; TRBD1 matches at 7 bases. The CDR3 has 14 amino acids. The germline CDR1 and CDR2 sequences are KGHSH and LQKENI. Unmatched junction bases numbered 4, after V lost 4 bases and J lost 1 base. CDR3 sequence reads: CASSRDSLSYEQYF. The CDR3 nucleotides read TGTGCCAGCTCACGGGACAGCCTGTCCTACGAGCAGTACTTC.

This chain uses TRBV9 with TRBJ2-3; D not resolved. Trimming stripped 3 bases from V and 6 bases from J, with 17 bases between. CDR1 SGDLS and CDR2 YYNGEE come from the germline V gene. The CDR3 has 15 amino acids. CDR3 coding DNA: TGTGCCAGCAGCGCGAACTTTATGAGTTCCGATACGCAGTATTTT. Its translation is CASSANFMSSDTQYF.

The count of this clone is one. The chain couples TRBV7-8 to TRBJ1-1; TRBD1 is a possible D gene (5 bases). Per germline, CDR1 SGHVS and CDR2 FQNEAQ. Trimming removed 5 bases from V and 5 bases from J, with 15 bases in between. The CDR3 is 14 residues long. The CDR3 loop is CASSPTLGLTEAFF. The DNA of the CDR3 is TGTGCCAGCAGCCCAACTTTGGGGCTAACTGAAGCTTTCTTT.

V gene TRBV9 combines with J gene TRBJ2-3, with D unresolved. Between the trimmed V and J ends, which lost 2 bases and 2 bases, there was a span of 9 bases. The V gene's germline CDR1 is SGDLS and CDR2 YYNGEE. CDR3 length equals 14 residues. The CDR3 loop is CASSVGRPTDTQYF. As DNA, the CDR3 is TGTGCCAGCAGCGTCGGGCGACCCACAGATACGCAGTATTTT.

V usage is TRBV6-1 and J usage is TRBJ2-3, with TRBD1 matching over 9 bases. The ends lost 0 bases at V and 2 bases at J; junction bases unmatched: 6. The CDR3 has 17 amino acids. Germline V gives CDR1 MNHNS, CDR2 SASEGT. The CDR3 region is CASSEATGQGDTDTQYF. For the CDR3, the DNA is TGTGCCAGCAGTGAAGCCACGGGACAGGGAGACACAGATACGCAGTATTTT.

The CDR3 loop is CASRTSGRTLDTQYF. CDR3 DNA sequence: TGTGCCAGCCGGACTAGCGGGAGGACCTTGGATACGCAGTATTTT. V gene TRBV11-2 combines with J gene TRBJ2-3; 14 bases agree with TRBD2. The CDR3 loop spans 15 amino acids. V gave up 8 bases and J gave up 6 bases; unmatched junction bases: 7. Looked up from germline, CDR1 is SGHAT and CDR2 is FQNNGV.

The rearrangement uses TRBV2 and TRBJ2-7; 7 bases are a match to TRBD2. After removal of 6 bases from V and 5 bases from J, the junction contained 4 bases not matched to a gene. Germline CDR1 reads SNHLY; CDR2 reads FYNNEI. The CDR3 runs to 12 residues. The CDR3 reads CASRPTSDEQYF. CDR3 nucleotides: TGTGCCAGCAGACCCACTAGCGACGAGCAGTACTTC.

This clone was observed a few times. At the DNA level, this CDR3 is encoded by other sequences in the same sample as well. The chain combines TRBV29-1 with TRBJ2-5; 9 bases agree with TRBD2. This CDR3 is 14 amino acids long. CDR1 SQVTM and CDR2 ANQGSEA come from the germline V gene. Trimming cost V 3 bases and J 7 bases; bases outside gene matches: 9. CDR3 amino acids: CSVEGAGGPGTQYF. CDR3 bases: TGCAGCGTTGAGGGCGCGGGAGGGCCCGGGACCCAGTACTTC.